Below, 20 T cell receptor beta chains from the same sample are listed, as sequenced in a study of T cells in Graves' hyperthyroidism and ophthalmopathy. Amplification of TCR beta CDR3 regions was performed using RNA transcripts as template. The HTBI primer set served for first-round RT-PCR of the TCR CDR3. TCRdb processed the multiplex PCR reads anew with MiXCR; each CDR3 protein has one entry. In the table there are 530,000 or so distinct CDR3 sequences, 15% to 20% of which are singletons. The sequenced material came from blood. The source is a woman under 30 with Graves' ophthalmopathy.

The chain recombines TRBV4-1 with TRBJ2-7; 7 bases are shared with TRBD1. The CDR3 sequence is 15 residues long. Germline V gives CDR1 MGHRA, CDR2 YSYEKL. V gave up 3 bases and J gave up 2 bases; unmatched junction bases: 7. CDR3 protein: CASSQNLGGPYEQYF. The CDR3 DNA follows: TGCGCCAGCAGCCAGAACCTAGGGGGCCCCTACGAGCAGTACTTC.

Ten or more counts support this clonotype. The chain combines TRBV20-1 with TRBJ2-7; D possibly corresponds to TRBD1 (6 bases). CDR1 is DFQATT, CDR2 SNEGSKA, per germline (reference sequence). V lost 4 bases, J lost 1 base, and 8 bases lay in between. The CDR3 contains 12 residues. The CDR3 DNA follows: TGCAGTGCTAACAGGGATTCCTACGAGCAGTACTTC. Its translation is CSANRDSYEQYF.

This clonotype has only a few counts. The rearrangement links TRBV6-2 or TRBV6-3 to TRBJ1-2; D call uncertain. The CDR3 length is 11 residues. Per germline, CDR1 MNHEY and CDR2 SVGEGT. Trimming removed 10 bases from V and 5 bases from J, with 11 bases in between. CDR3 protein: CANMKNYGYTF. The CDR3 DNA follows: TGTGCCAATATGAAGAATTATGGCTACACCTTC.

The genes are TRBV20-1 and TRBJ1-4; 7 bases are a match to TRBD1. V shed 3 bases and J 6 bases; nucleotides not matched to a gene: 10. The CDR3 spans 15 residues. Germline CDR1 reads DFQATT; CDR2 reads SNEGSKA (reference sequence). The CDR3 sequence is CSASPHDRADEKLFF. In nucleotides, the CDR3 is TGCAGTGCTAGCCCTCACGACAGGGCCGATGAAAAACTGTTTTTT.

This clonotype was recorded many times. The chain links TRBV28 to TRBJ2-3, with TRBD2 identical over 7 bases. CDR1 is MDHEN and CDR2 is SYDVKM in the germline V gene. CDR3 length: 16 residues. The V and J ends lost 5 bases and 2 bases, in that order; junction bases with no gene match: 10. CDR3 in DNA: TGTGCCAGCAGTCCCCGGAGACTAGCCGCCACAGATACGCAGTATTTT. It encodes CASSPRRLAATDTQYF.

This rearrangement joins TRBV27 to TRBJ2-1; D is unresolved. The germline V gene has CDR1 MNHEY and CDR2 SMNVEV (reference sequence). CDR3 size: 13 residues. V lost 4 bases to trimming and J lost 7 bases, with 11 bases between them. Here the CDR3 DNA reads TGTGCCAGCAGTTACAGAGAGGCAAATGAGCAGTTCTTC. Its protein product is CASSYREANEQFF.

There are many counts of this clonotype. V is TRBV2 and J is TRBJ1-1; possible D gene TRBD1, 6 bases. Germline CDR1 and CDR2: SNHLY and FYNNEI. The CDR3 loop spans 15 amino acids. The V end was cut by 4 bases, the J end by 1 base, with 13 bases between. The CDR3 nucleotides read TGTGCCAGCAGTGGAGGCGGAGGGGGGAACACTGAAGCTTTCTTT. The encoded protein is CASSGGGGGNTEAFF.

Only a few counts were recorded for this clonotype. This chain joins TRBV4-3 and TRBJ2-2; weak D call: TRBD1 (7 bases). Germline values: CDR1 LGHNA, CDR2 YSLEER. Deletions cut 0 bases from V and 5 bases from J, with 13 bases between. This CDR3 contains 16 residues. The CDR3 protein is CASSQDGGGGTGELFF. Written as DNA, the CDR3 is TGCGCCAGCAGCCAAGATGGAGGGGGCGGAACCGGGGAGCTGTTTTTT.

About this clonotype: A read error is possible here, since a much larger clone lies one base away. V usage is TRBV6-1 and J usage is TRBJ1-2; 7 bases are a match to TRBD1. The CDR3 covers 14 residues. Germline V lookup: CDR1 MNHNS, CDR2 SASEGT. The CDR3 DNA reads as TGTGCCAGCAGCACCGGGACAGCCGTCTATCGCTACACCTTC. Translation: CASSTGTAVYRYTF.

This clonotype has just a few counts. CDR3 in DNA: TGCGCCAGCAGCGACAAGGCAGGACAGGTCTCCTACGAGCAGTACTTC. Protein: CASSDKAGQVSYEQYF. This chain connects TRBV4-1 to TRBJ2-7; 7 positions agree with TRBD1. Trimming at V came to 5 bases and at J to 0 bases, leaving 10 bases not matched to a gene. Germline loops: CDR1 MGHRA, CDR2 YSYEKL. This CDR3 comprises 16 residues.

Turning to this clonotype: This may be a read error: a much more frequent sequence differs by one nucleotide. This CDR3 reads CASRVPYNERFF. The CDR3 region has the DNA TGTGCCAGCAGAGTACCTTACAATGAGCGGTTCTTC. The chain has TRBV6-1 and TRBJ2-1; D call uncertain. This CDR3 is 12 amino acids long. The germline CDR1 and CDR2 sequences are MNHNS and SASEGT.

The chain combines TRBV29-1 with TRBJ1-1; no definite D call. This CDR3 has 16 amino acids. The germline gives CDR1 SQVTM, CDR2 ANQGSEA. The germline V and J ends were trimmed by 4 bases and 3 bases, with 21 bases remaining between them. The CDR3 loop is CSVGGQTEGLDTEAFF. The DNA of the CDR3 is TGCAGCGTTGGAGGCCAAACGGAGGGTTTGGACACTGAAGCTTTCTTT.

V and J are TRBV6-1 and TRBJ2-3, with TRBD1 identical over 9 bases. Germline assignment: CDR1 MNHNS and CDR2 SASEGT. The V segment lost 7 bases and the J segment 2 bases; nucleotides outside the gene matches: 7. CDR3 length: 15 residues. The DNA for the CDR3 is TGTGCCAGCACCGACAGACAGGGGGTCACAGATACGCAGTATTTT. It specifies CASTDRQGVTDTQYF.

This sequence joins TRBV6-1 and TRBJ2-2; no clear D. Germline CDR1 MNHNS, CDR2 SASEGT. The V end was cut by 2 bases, the J end by 3 bases, with 10 bases between. This CDR3 is built from 15 residues. CDR3 bases: TGTGCCAGCAGTGAATCCGCGGATTACACCGGGGAGCTGTTTTTT. This codes for CASSESADYTGELFF.

The chain employs TRBV9 and TRBJ2-6; possible D gene TRBD2, 5 bases. This CDR3 is 19 amino acids long. The germline gives CDR1 SGDLS, CDR2 YYNGEE. The V end was cut by 0 bases, the J end by 0 bases, with 16 bases between. The CDR3 nucleotides are TGTGCCAGCAGCGTAGCTATGACGGAGCGGCCCTCTGGGGCCAACGTCCTGACTTTC. Its protein is CASSVAMTERPSGANVLTF.

This clonotype was found many times. The V gene is TRBV10-3, the J gene TRBJ2-3; 9 nucleotides agree with TRBD2. CDR1 and CDR2 from the germline V gene are ENHRY and SYGVKD. The trim removed 3 bases at V and 5 bases at J, leaving 15 bases unmatched. The CDR3 length is 18 residues. CDR3 sequence reads: CAISDRLAGEFRGDTQYF. The DNA for the CDR3 is TGTGCCATCAGTGATAGGTTAGCGGGAGAGTTTCGTGGAGATACGCAGTATTTT.

This clonotype was counted ten times or more. The V and J genes are TRBV18 and TRBJ1-4, with TRBD1 identical over 9 bases. Germline CDR1 reads KGHSH; CDR2 reads LQKENI. V was pared by 6 bases and J by 7 bases, with 9 bases of the junction left unmatched. The CDR3 is made up of 15 amino acids. CDR3 nucleotide sequence: TGTGCCAGCTCTCGACAACAGGGGGCGAGTGAAAAACTGTTTTTT. It yields the protein CASSRQQGASEKLFF.

The V gene is TRBV28, the J gene TRBJ1-4; perhaps TRBD1 as D (6 bases). The CDR3 consists of 15 residues. Trimming stripped 7 bases from V and 8 bases from J, with 20 bases between. Germline lookup yields CDR1 MDHEN and CDR2 SYDVKM. The CDR3 sequence: CASNSWGGGLEKLFF. CDR3 sequence (DNA): TGTGCCAGCAACTCATGGGGCGGGGGGCTCGAAAAACTGTTTTTT.

Points on this clonotype: A much more abundant neighbour one base away suggests this may be a read error. The chain joins TRBV9 to TRBJ2-7; unclear D gene. The germline CDR1 and CDR2 sequences are SGDLS and YYNGEE. The CDR3 spans 14 residues. V lost 3 bases and J lost 3, with 13 bases in between. The DNA of the CDR3 is TGTGCCAGCAGCGCCACTAATGAAAACTACGAGCAGTACTTC. This gives the protein CASSATNENYEQYF.

This clonotype appeared many times. This chain uses TRBV6-1 with TRBJ2-1, with 14 bases lining up with TRBD2. The CDR3 consists of 17 residues. Germline CDR1 reads MNHNS; CDR2 reads SASEGT. V lost 2 bases and J lost 7; bases outside the gene matches: 7. The CDR3 region has the DNA TGTGCCAGCAGTGAACCTCCGGGACTAGCGGGAGCGAATGAGCAGTTCTTC. Translated, it gives CASSEPPGLAGANEQFF.